This record concerns one T cell receptor beta chain sequence. Naive CD8 cells lacked CD45RO and underwent positive selection for CCR7, leaving out terminally differentiated effector memory CD45RA+ cells. Healthy and HIV-negative, the adult donors had no recent acute infections or vaccinations. Every contributor of samples was a Caucasian grown-up residing in Nashville, Tennessee. Per the original methods: ImmunoSEQ supplied junction-only sequences lacking quality scores, so filtering was different. Data came from immunoSEQ multiplex PCR; TCRdb stores just in-frame clones and leaves some out. The V and J calls and clone size were taken over from that table, and D and trimming were inferred from the DNA. The sample holds 2 million to 2.5 million clones, approximately 94% seen once. The source of the sample is a study of shared clonotypes between healthy human individuals. Across the whole study: Per donor, CD8 memory used one plate, CD8 naive used two, CD4 memory used three and CD4 naive used three.

Germline assignment: CDR1 MNHNS and CDR2 SASEGT. The CDR3 sequence is 15 residues long. V lost 2 bases and J lost 3, with 11 bases in between. The sequence derives from a man younger than 35 in good health. Some clones in this sample may be carry-over from other donors' samples. Material: naive CD8+ T cells from PBMCs. The genes are TRBV6-1 and TRBJ1-5; D not certain. CDR3 nucleotides: TGTGCCAGCAGTGAACGAGGGCCGATCAATCAGCCCCAGCATTTT. Its translation is CASSERGPINQPQHF.